This paragraph reports one TCR beta chain. The sequenced fragment ends 3 residues before the CDR3 boundary, so the rest is inferred from the germline J gene. The record originates from a study of T cells in women clearing cervical HPV infection. Measured with immunoSEQ multiplex PCR; TCRdb has only the in-frame clones, and not every one. Across fewer than 40,000 clones, the top ten clones capture more than 4% of the sample. V gave up 6 bases and J gave up 0 bases; unmatched junction bases: 11. Germline V lookup: CDR1 KGHSH, CDR2 LQKENI. The CDR3 spans 17 residues. The sequenced material came from blood buffy coat. The sequence derives from a woman aged 18 to 75 with a cervical HPV16 infection that either progressed to CIN3+ or cleared (not recorded which). The rearrangement uses TRBV18 and TRBJ2-4; 7 bases align to TRBD2. The CDR3 spells CASSNLGGNLAKNIQYF. CDR3 DNA, as far as it was read: TGTGCCAGCTCCAACCTGGGGGGGAACCTAGCCAAAAACATT.